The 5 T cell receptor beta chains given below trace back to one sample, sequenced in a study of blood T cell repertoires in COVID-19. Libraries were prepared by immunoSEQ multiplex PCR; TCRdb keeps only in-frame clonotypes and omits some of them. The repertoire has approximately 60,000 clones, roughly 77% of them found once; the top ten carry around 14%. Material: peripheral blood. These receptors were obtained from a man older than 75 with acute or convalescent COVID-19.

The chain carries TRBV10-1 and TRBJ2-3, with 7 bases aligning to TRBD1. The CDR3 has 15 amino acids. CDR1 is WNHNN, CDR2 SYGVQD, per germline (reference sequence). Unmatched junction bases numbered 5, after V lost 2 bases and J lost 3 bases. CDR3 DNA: TGCGCCAGCAGTGAGGGACAGGCAACGACAGATACGCAGTATTTT. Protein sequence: CASSEGQATTDTQYF.

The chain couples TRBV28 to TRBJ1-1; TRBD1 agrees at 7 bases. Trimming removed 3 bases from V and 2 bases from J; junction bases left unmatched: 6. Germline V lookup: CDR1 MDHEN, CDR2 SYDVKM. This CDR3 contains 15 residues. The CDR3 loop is CASSFPGTANTEAFF. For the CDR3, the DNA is TGTGCCAGCAGTTTCCCCGGGACAGCCAACACTGAAGCTTTCTTT.

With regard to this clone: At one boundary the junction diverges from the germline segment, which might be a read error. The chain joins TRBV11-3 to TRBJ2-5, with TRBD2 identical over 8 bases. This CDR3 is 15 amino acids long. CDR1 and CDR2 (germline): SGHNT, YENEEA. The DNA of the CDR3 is TGTGCCAGCAGCTTTTACGCGGGGGGACAAGGGACCCAGTACTTC. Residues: CASSFYAGGQGTQYF.

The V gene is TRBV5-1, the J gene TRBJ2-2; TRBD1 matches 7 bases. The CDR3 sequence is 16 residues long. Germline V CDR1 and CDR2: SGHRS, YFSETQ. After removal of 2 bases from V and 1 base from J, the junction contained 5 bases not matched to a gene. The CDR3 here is CASSLRQGLNTGELFF. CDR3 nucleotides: TGCGCCAGCAGCTTAAGACAGGGATTGAACACCGGGGAGCTGTTTTTT.

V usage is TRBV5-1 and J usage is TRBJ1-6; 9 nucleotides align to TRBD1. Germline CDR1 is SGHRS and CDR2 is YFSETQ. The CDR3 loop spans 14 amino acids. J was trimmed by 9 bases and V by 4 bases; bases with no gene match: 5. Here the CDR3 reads CASSPGQGGSPLHF. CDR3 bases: TGCGCCAGCAGCCCGGGACAGGGAGGTTCACCCCTCCACTTT.